Below are 26 T cell receptor beta chains sequenced from a single sample in a study of spatial heterogeneity in lung cancer. Using its own MiXCR run on the 5' RACE reads, TCRdb lists one record per CDR3 protein. The data contain about 38,000 distinct CDR3 sequences, 7.5% of them seen just once; the ten biggest clones take up under 30%. Time point meaning: sample taken at primary tumor resection. Sequenced material: PBMCs, taken at surgery. The receptors stem from a male donor with early-stage non-small cell lung cancer.

This clonotype was counted ten times or more. This rearrangement joins TRBV3-1 to TRBJ1-1; maybe TRBD1 (5 bases). V was shortened by 4 bases and J by 3 bases, with 15 bases between the two germline ends. The CDR3 has 15 residues. Germline CDR1 LGHDT, CDR2 YNNKEL (reference sequence). CDR3 nucleotide sequence: TGTGCCAGCAGCCCCTACTCCGGGGGAGACACTGAAGCTTTCTTT. Protein product: CASSPYSGGDTEAFF.

V and J are TRBV14 and TRBJ1-1; D is uncertain. With 2 bases removed from V and 4 bases from J, the gap between germline ends came to 26 bases. The CDR3 contains 19 residues. Germline V gives CDR1 SGHDN, CDR2 FVKESK. CDR3 in DNA: TGTGCCAGCAGCCAAAATACCCAGCCAAAATCGGAGAGGACCACTGAAGCTTTCTTT. Encoded protein: CASSQNTQPKSERTTEAFF.

This clonotype has just a few counts. The rearrangement uses TRBV18 and TRBJ1-2, with 8 positions matching TRBD1. The CDR3 has 16 residues. Germline V CDR1 and CDR2: KGHSH, LQKENI. The V gene end was trimmed by 1 base and the J gene end by 2 bases; junction bases not matched to a gene: 6. The CDR3 coding sequence is TGTGCCAGCTCACCACTGGTAACAGGGGGAAACTATGGCTACACCTTC. Translating it yields CASSPLVTGGNYGYTF.

The table lists this clonotype with many counts. CDR3 sequence (DNA): TGTGCCAGCAGCTCCACGCTGGGGGGCTACAATGAGCAGTTCTTC. Translated, it gives CASSSTLGGYNEQFF. The chain is built from TRBV6-2 or TRBV6-3 and TRBJ2-1, with a possible D match to TRBD2 (6 bases). V was trimmed by 6 bases and J by 3 bases, leaving 15 bases between them. This CDR3 comprises 15 residues. Germline V gene sequence: CDR1 MNHEY, CDR2 SVGEGT.

The CDR3 DNA is TGTGCCAGCGGTGGATCCGGGACCGGGGAGCTGTTTTTT. Residues: CASGGSGTGELFF. This chain uses TRBV6-6 with TRBJ2-2; unclear D gene. The CDR3 has 13 residues. Germline assignment: CDR1 MNHNY and CDR2 SVGAGI (reference sequence). Trimming shortened V by 8 bases and J by 5 bases, and 12 bases separated the two germline ends.

The rearrangement links TRBV12-3 or TRBV12-4 to TRBJ2-2; D is ambiguous. CDR3 size: 13 residues. V was clipped by 2 bases and J by 6 bases, with 7 bases between them. The DNA of the CDR3 is TGTGCCAGCAGTTTAAACCGCGCCGGGGAGCTGTTTTTT. The encoded protein is CASSLNRAGELFF.

This clonotype was seen more than once but under ten times. V usage is TRBV14 and J usage is TRBJ1-3; the match to TRBD1 covers 9 bases. Germline-derived CDR1 and CDR2 are SGHDN and FVKESK. J lost 1 base, V lost 4 bases, and 8 bases had no gene match. The CDR3 is made up of 17 amino acids. CDR3 residues: CASSPLGQGVSGNTIYF. In nucleotides, the CDR3 is TGTGCCAGCAGCCCCTTGGGACAGGGAGTATCTGGAAACACCATATATTTT.

This clonotype showed up many times. The V and J genes are TRBV6-5 and TRBJ1-2; possibly TRBD1 for D (5 bases). The CDR3 is 13 amino acids. CDR1 is MNHEY and CDR2 is SVGAGI in the germline V gene. Trimming pared 2 bases from V and 4 bases from J, leaving 8 bases between. In DNA, the CDR3 is TGTGCCAGCAGTTACCAGGGCCCCTATGGCTACACCTTC. Protein sequence: CASSYQGPYGYTF.

This clonotype was seen many times. The chain employs TRBV7-8 and TRBJ1-5; no definite D call. Between the trimmed V and J ends, which lost 5 bases and 5 bases, there was a span of 7 bases. Germline V gives CDR1 SGHVS, CDR2 FQNEAQ. This CDR3 region has 12 residues. CDR3 loop: CASSIQDQPQHF. Written as DNA, the CDR3 is TGTGCCAGCAGCATCCAGGATCAGCCCCAGCATTTT.

This clonotype was recorded many times. The CDR3 here is CASSVGSGTGWNEQFF. CDR3 DNA sequence: TGTGCCAGCAGCGTAGGTAGTGGGACAGGATGGAATGAGCAGTTCTTC. This chain links TRBV9 with TRBJ2-1, with 8 bases aligning to TRBD1. The germline gives CDR1 SGDLS, CDR2 YYNGEE. This CDR3 contains 16 residues. V lost 0 bases, J lost 7 bases, and 9 bases stayed unmatched.

This clonotype was counted ten times or more. This chain uses TRBV20-1 with TRBJ2-4; 7 bases align to TRBD1. V lost 5 bases, J lost 4 bases, and 17 bases stayed unmatched. Per germline, CDR1 DFQATT and CDR2 SNEGSKA (reference sequence). This CDR3 contains 17 residues. This CDR3 is CSAQRGLGGANKNIQYF. CDR3 DNA sequence: TGCAGTGCTCAGAGGGGGTTAGGGGGCGCGAATAAAAACATTCAGTACTTC.

The sample holds many counts of this clonotype. The chain recombines TRBV29-1 with TRBJ1-1; a weak D match, TRBD1 (5 bases). The CDR3 is 12 residues long. Germline CDR1 reads SQVTM; CDR2 reads ANQGSEA. The ends were cut back, 4 bases at V and 8 bases at J, with 14 bases in the middle. The CDR3 region is CSVVGGAGEAFF. The CDR3, as DNA: TGCAGCGTTGTAGGAGGGGCTGGAGAAGCTTTCTTT. Full variable domain (remainder filled in from reference TRBV29-1 and TRBJ1-1): SAVISQKPSRDICQRGTSLTIQCQVDSQVTMMFWYRQQPGQSLTLIATANQGSEATYESGFVIDKFPISRPNLTFSTLTVSNMSPEDSSIYLCSVVGGAGEAFFGQGTRLTVV.

This clonotype showed up many times. The genes are TRBV6-2 or TRBV6-3 and TRBJ2-7; D is possibly TRBD1 (5 bases). CDR1 and CDR2 (germline): MNHEY, SVGEGT. The CDR3 loop spans 10 amino acids. V lost 10 bases to trimming and J lost 6 bases, with 10 bases between them. DNA for the CDR3: TGTGCCACCCTCCAGGGCGAGCAGTACTTC. Residues: CATLQGEQYF.

This clonotype has ten or more counts. The chain joins TRBV11-1 to TRBJ2-1, with 8 bases that match TRBD1. The trim removed 3 bases at V and 10 bases at J, leaving 2 bases unmatched. Germline values: CDR1 SGHAT, CDR2 FQDESV (reference sequence). The CDR3 spans 12 residues. In DNA form, the CDR3 reads TGTGCCAGCAGCTTGGGGACAGGCGAGCAGTTCTTC. Protein: CASSLGTGEQFF.

This clonotype was recorded many times. The genes are TRBV2 and TRBJ2-1; the match to TRBD2 covers 8 bases. The length of the CDR3 is 14 residues. Trimming at V came to 11 bases and at J to 6 bases, leaving 12 bases not matched to a gene. Germline V gene sequence: CDR1 SNHLY, CDR2 FYNNEI. The CDR3 DNA follows: TGTGCCGTGCCGCGGGGGGACATCCTCAATGAGCAGTTCTTC. Translating it yields CAVPRGDILNEQFF. The full variable domain, rest sourced from reference TRBV2 and TRBJ2-1, is EPEVTQTPSHQVTQMGQEVILRCVPISNHLYFYWYRQILGQKVEFLVSFYNNEISEKSEIFDDQFSVERPDGSNFTLKIRSTKLEDSAMYFCAVPRGDILNEQFFGPGTRLTVL.

This clonotype was counted many times. The J gene is TRBJ2-5, the V gene TRBV11-2; D unclear. Trimming pared 3 bases from V and 0 bases from J, leaving 17 bases between. This CDR3 spans 17 amino acids. Germline CDR1 and CDR2: SGHAT and FQNNGV. In DNA, the CDR3 is TGTGCCAGCAGCTTCGGACGAGCTAGTCGGTACCAAGAGACCCAGTACTTC. This translates into CASSFGRASRYQETQYF.

Many counts were recorded for this clonotype. The chain joins TRBV5-1 to TRBJ2-7, with 8 bases matching TRBD1. CDR1 and CDR2 (germline): SGHRS, YFSETQ. Germline trimming cut 7 bases from V and 3 bases from J; bases unmatched to any gene: 12. This CDR3 has 15 residues. CDR3 residues: CASRTGPTGVYEQYF. CDR3 in DNA: TGCGCCAGCCGTACGGGGCCGACAGGGGTCTACGAGCAGTACTTC.

This clonotype was counted at least ten times. The chain employs TRBV20-1 and TRBJ2-7, with TRBD2 matching 8 bases. The ends lost 5 bases at V and 4 bases at J; junction bases unmatched: 13. The CDR3 sequence is 15 residues long. CDR1 DFQATT and CDR2 SNEGSKA come from the germline V gene (reference sequence). The CDR3 DNA reads TGCAGTGCTCCTAGTATAGCGGGGAAGAAGTACGAGCAGTACTTC. Amino acids: CSAPSIAGKKYEQYF.

This clonotype was detected ten times or more. The chain couples TRBV2 to TRBJ1-5, with unresolved D. The CDR3 runs 14 residues. The V end was cut by 8 bases, the J end by 0 bases, with 11 bases between. CDR1 and CDR2 from the germline V gene are SNHLY and FYNNEI. Written as DNA, the CDR3 is TGTGCCAGCGTACTTTCCTATAGCAATCAGCCCCAGCATTTT. Its protein product is CASVLSYSNQPQHF.

J is TRBJ1-6 and V is TRBV5-1, with D uncertain. CDR1 and CDR2 (germline): SGHRS, YFSETQ. V was trimmed by 4 bases and J by 0 bases, leaving 11 bases between them. This CDR3 has 16 residues. The DNA for the CDR3 is TGCGCCAGCAGCCTCAGTGGGATCTCCTATAATTCACCCCTCCACTTT. This translates into CASSLSGISYNSPLHF.

This clonotype has ten or more counts. This chain links TRBV20-1 with TRBJ2-7; 9 bases line up with TRBD1. The J segment lost 3 bases and the V segment lost 3 bases, leaving 9 bases of the junction unmatched. CDR1 is DFQATT, CDR2 SNEGSKA, per germline (reference sequence). This CDR3 region has 15 residues. The CDR3 here is CSARPGTGPFYEQYF. In nucleotides, the CDR3 is TGCAGTGCTAGGCCCGGGACAGGGCCCTTCTACGAGCAGTACTTC.

Concerning this clonotype itself: A single base separates this from a much larger clone, so it may be a read error. The gene calls are TRBV7-2 and TRBJ2-5, with 7 bases matching TRBD1. Germline assignment: CDR1 SGHTA and CDR2 FQGNSA. The CDR3 consists of 14 residues. CDR3 loop: CASSPTGWQETQNF. In DNA, the CDR3 is TGTGCCAGCAGCCCGACAGGGTGGCAAGAGACCCAGAACTTC. The full variable domain, in which reference TRBV7-2 and TRBJ2-5 provide the parts outside the CDR3, is GAGVSQSPSNKVTEKGKDVELRCDPISGHTALYWYRQSLGQGLEFLIYFQGNSAPDKSGLPSDRFSAERTGGSVSTLTIQRTQQEDSAVYLCASSPTGWQETQNFGPGTRLLVL.

This clonotype occurred many times. The rearrangement joins TRBV6-2 or TRBV6-3 to TRBJ2-7, with TRBD2 as a possible D gene (6 bases). The CDR3 is 13 residues long. V was pared by 5 bases and J by 4 bases, with 12 bases between. Germline V gene data show CDR1 as MNHEY and CDR2 as SVGEGT. The DNA for the CDR3 is TGTGCCAGCAGTGACCCCGGGGGTTACGAGCAGTACTTC. This sequence encodes CASSDPGGYEQYF.

Many counts were recorded for this clonotype. The chain recombines TRBV19 with TRBJ1-2; D is uncertain. The V end lost 5 bases, the J end lost 1 base, and 11 bases lay between the germline ends. The CDR3 extends over 14 amino acids. Germline-derived CDR1 and CDR2 are LNHDA and SQIVND (reference sequence). CDR3 nucleotide sequence: TGTGCCAGTAGTTTGCAAAACAGTAACTATGGCTACACCTTC. Translating gives CASSLQNSNYGYTF. Combining the CDR3 with reference TRBV19 and TRBJ1-2 gives the whole variable domain DGGITQSPKYLFRKEGQNVTLSCEQNLNHDAMYWYRQDPGQGLRLIYYSQIVNDFQKGDIAEGYSVSREKKESFPLTVTSAQKNPTAFYLCASSLQNSNYGYTFGSGTRLTVV.

This clonotype was observed at least ten times. The V call is TRBV6-2 or TRBV6-3, the J call TRBJ2-4; possibly TRBD1 or TRBD2 for D (5 bases each). CDR3 length equals 16 residues. Germline-derived CDR1 and CDR2 are MNHEY and SVGEGT. The V and J ends lost 6 bases and 0 bases respectively, with 15 bases between them. CDR3 nucleotide sequence: TGTGCCAGCAGCTATACCGGGACCCTAGCCAAAAACATTCAGTACTTC. Translating it yields CASSYTGTLAKNIQYF.

This clonotype was counted many times. V and J are TRBV29-1 and TRBJ1-1; D might be TRBD1 (6 bases). CDR1 and CDR2 from the germline V gene are SQVTM and ANQGSEA. The CDR3 has 12 amino acids. V lost 6 bases, J lost 4 bases, and 12 bases lay in between. CDR3 protein: CSVGAGFTEAFF. CDR3 DNA: TGCAGCGTGGGGGCGGGATTCACTGAAGCTTTCTTT. The whole variable domain, remainder taken from reference TRBV29-1 and TRBJ1-1, is SAVISQKPSRDICQRGTSLTIQCQVDSQVTMMFWYRQQPGQSLTLIATANQGSEATYESGFVIDKFPISRPNLTFSTLTVSNMSPEDSSIYLCSVGAGFTEAFFGQGTRLTVV.